This is a list of T cell receptor beta chains from one sample in a study of blood T cell repertoires in COVID-19. Sequencing was performed with immunoSEQ multiplex PCR; in TCRdb, only in-frame clones are kept and a portion is missing. The data show about 140,000 clones, about 79% seen once. Material for sequencing was PBMCs or T cells enriched from blood (not recorded which). All receptors come from a woman aged 45-65 years who had recovered from COVID-19. The CDR3 runs from the conserved cysteine through the conserved F or W. D genes are given only for firm matches. Expanded clones are given a class, and other clones once, few, many or no size at all.

. | 15 | TRBD1 | TRBJ2-1 | TRBV6-5 | CASSSGTGNGNEQFF | TGTGCCAGCAGTTCCGGGACAGGGAACGGCAATGAGCAGTTCTTC
. | 12 | . | TRBJ2-7 | TRBV28 | CASSTHHGEQYF | TGTGCCAGCAGTACCCATCACGGCGAGCAGTACTTC
. | 15 | . | TRBJ2-5 | TRBV3-1/TRBV3-2 | CASSQGDGSWETQYF | TGTGCCAGCAGCCAAGGCGACGGTAGCTGGGAGACCCAGTACTTC
. | 18 | TRBD2 | TRBJ2-2 | TRBV6-1 | CASSESLLAGGNTGELFF | TGTGCCAGCAGTGAATCGCTACTAGCGGGAGGAAACACCGGGGAGCTGTTTTTT
. | 16 | TRBD2 | TRBJ2-1 | TRBV5-1 | CASSRVTSGVYNEQFF | TGCGCCAGCAGCCGGGTGACTAGCGGGGTCTACAATGAGCAGTTCTTC
. | 16 | TRBD1 | TRBJ1-2 | TRBV7-8 | CASSLDVQGWFYGYTF | TGTGCCAGCAGCTTAGACGTACAGGGGTGGTTCTATGGCTACACCTTC
. | 14 | TRBD1 | TRBJ1-4 | TRBV6-5 | CASSYRGPPEKLFF | TGTGCCAGCAGTTACAGGGGGCCGCCTGAAAAACTGTTTTTT
. | 17 | TRBD2 | TRBJ2-1 | TRBV5-1 | CASSYSPLAVSYNEQFF | TGCGCCAGCAGCTACTCCCCCCTAGCGGTCTCCTACAATGAGCAGTTCTTC
. | 12 | . | TRBJ1-1 | TRBV5-1 | CARHRKNTEAFF | TGCGCCAGACACAGAAAAAACACTGAAGCTTTCTTT
. | 16 | . | TRBJ1-3 | TRBV12-2 | CASRRRTGSSGNTIYF | TGTGCAAGTCGCCGTCGGACAGGGAGCTCTGGAAACACCATATATTTT
once | 14 | . | TRBJ1-1 | TRBV11-2 | CASSLSVGNTEAFF | TGTGCCAGCAGCTTAAGCGTGGGGAACACTGAAGCTTTCTTT
. | 15 | . | TRBJ2-5 | TRBV5-8 | CASSLAGRLRETQYF | TGTGCCAGCAGCTTGGCCGGCAGGCTCCGGGAGACCCAGTACTTC
. | 18 | TRBD1 | TRBJ2-6 | TRBV10-3 | CAILEGTGQLTGANVLTF | TGTGCCATCCTTGAAGGGACAGGGCAGCTCACTGGGGCCAACGTCCTGACTTTC
. | 18 | . | TRBJ1-5 | TRBV7-8 | CASSFRSVGREVDQPQHF | TGTGCCAGCAGCTTTAGGTCCGTCGGCAGGGAGGTGGATCAGCCCCAGCATTTT
. | 15 | TRBD1 | TRBJ1-1 | TRBV5-1 | CASGRGQGVNTEAFF | TGCGCCAGCGGCCGGGGACAGGGGGTGAACACTGAAGCTTTCTTT
. | 13 | . | TRBJ1-5 | TRBV12-3/TRBV12-4 | CASSSHSNQPQHF | TGTGCCAGCAGTTCACATAGCAATCAGCCCCAGCATTTT
. | 17 | TRBD1 | TRBJ1-2 | TRBV27 | CASSPTAGTGPRYGYTF | TGTGCCAGCAGTCCCACGGCCGGGACAGGGCCGCGGTATGGCTACACCTTC
. | 14 | . | TRBJ2-5 | TRBV18 | CASSPWQGVWTQYF | TGTGCCAGCTCACCGTGGCAGGGTGTGTGGACCCAGTACTTC
. | 14 | . | TRBJ2-2 | TRBV6-6 | CASSPPFNTGELFF | TGTGCCAGCAGTCCCCCTTTCAACACCGGGGAGCTGTTTTTT
. | 15 | . | TRBJ1-1 | TRBV30 | CAWSRIGRGDTEAFF | TGTGCCTGGAGTAGGATCGGCCGGGGGGACACTGAAGCTTTCTTT
. | 15 | . | TRBJ1-1 | TRBV14 | CASSQVRGMNTEAFF | TGTGCCAGCAGCCAGGTCAGGGGAATGAACACTGAAGCTTTCTTT
. | 17 | TRBD1 | TRBJ1-3 | TRBV19 | CASSYVRDSRSGNTIYF | TGTGCCAGTAGTTATGTCCGGGACAGCCGCTCTGGAAACACCATATATTTT
. | 18 | . | TRBJ2-6 | TRBV4-2 | CASSQDWQGSSGANVLTF | TGTGCCAGCAGCCAAGACTGGCAGGGGAGCTCTGGGGCCAACGTCCTGACTTTC
once | 15 | TRBD2 | TRBJ2-7 | TRBV6-5 | CASSYDGEGNYEQYF | TGTGCCAGCAGTTACGACGGGGAGGGTAACTACGAGCAGTACTTC
. | 11 | . | TRBJ2-7 | TRBV30 | CAWGRQYEQYF | TGTGCCTGGGGTCGACAGTACGAGCAGTACTTC
. | 14 | TRBD2 | TRBJ2-1 | TRBV10-1 | CASSDQTSGIEQFF | TGCGCCAGCAGTGATCAGACTAGCGGGATTGAGCAGTTCTTC
. | 14 | TRBD1 | TRBJ1-5 | TRBV2 | CASSKGQLNQPQHF | TGTGCCAGCAGTAAGGGACAGCTCAATCAGCCCCAGCATTTT
. | 16 | . | TRBJ1-4 | TRBV2 | CASSDFRLTANEKLFF | TGTGCCAGCAGTGACTTTCGGTTAACGGCTAATGAAAAACTGTTTTTT